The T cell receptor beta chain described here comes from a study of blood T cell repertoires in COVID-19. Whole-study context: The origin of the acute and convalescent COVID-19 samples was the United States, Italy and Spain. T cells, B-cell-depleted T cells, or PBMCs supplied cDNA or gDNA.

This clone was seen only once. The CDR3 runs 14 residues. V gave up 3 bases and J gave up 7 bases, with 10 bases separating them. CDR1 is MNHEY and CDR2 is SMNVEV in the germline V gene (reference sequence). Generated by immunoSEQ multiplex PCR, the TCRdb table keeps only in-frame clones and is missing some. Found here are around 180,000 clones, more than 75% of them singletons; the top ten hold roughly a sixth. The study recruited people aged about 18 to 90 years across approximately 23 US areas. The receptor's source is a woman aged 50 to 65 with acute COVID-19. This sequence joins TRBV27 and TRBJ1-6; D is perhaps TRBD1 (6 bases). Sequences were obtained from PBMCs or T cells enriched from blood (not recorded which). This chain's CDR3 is CASSFRGANSPLHF. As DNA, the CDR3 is TGTGCCAGCAGTTTCAGGGGCGCCAATTCACCCCTCCACTTT.